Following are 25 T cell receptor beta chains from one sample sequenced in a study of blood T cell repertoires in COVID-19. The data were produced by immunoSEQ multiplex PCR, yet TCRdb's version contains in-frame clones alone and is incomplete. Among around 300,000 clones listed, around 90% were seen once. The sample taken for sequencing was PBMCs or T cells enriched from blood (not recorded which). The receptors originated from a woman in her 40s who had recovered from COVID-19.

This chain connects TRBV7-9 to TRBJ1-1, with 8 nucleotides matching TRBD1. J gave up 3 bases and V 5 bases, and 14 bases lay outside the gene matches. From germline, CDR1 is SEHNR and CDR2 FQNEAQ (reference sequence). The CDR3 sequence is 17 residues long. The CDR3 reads CASSEWGSSDRDTEAFF. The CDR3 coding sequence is TGTGCCAGCAGCGAATGGGGGAGCTCGGACAGGGACACTGAAGCTTTCTTT. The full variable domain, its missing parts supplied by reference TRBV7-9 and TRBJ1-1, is DTGVSQNPRHKITKRGQNVTFRCDPISEHNRLYWYRQTLGQGPEFLTYFQNEAQLEKSRLLSDRFSAERPKGSFSTLEIQRTEQGDSAMYLCASSEWGSSDRDTEAFFGQGTRLTVV.

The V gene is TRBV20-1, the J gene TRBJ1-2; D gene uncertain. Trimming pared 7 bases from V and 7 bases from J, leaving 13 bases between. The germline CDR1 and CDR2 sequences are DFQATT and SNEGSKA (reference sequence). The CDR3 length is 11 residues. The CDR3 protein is CSGPLEGGYTF. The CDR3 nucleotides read TGCAGTGGGCCCCTGGAGGGTGGCTACACCTTC.

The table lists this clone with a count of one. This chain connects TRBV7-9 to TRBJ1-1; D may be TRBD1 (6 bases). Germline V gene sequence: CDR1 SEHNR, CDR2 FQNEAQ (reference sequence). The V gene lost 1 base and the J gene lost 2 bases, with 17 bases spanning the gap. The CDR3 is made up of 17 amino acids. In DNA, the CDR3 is TGTGCCAGCAGCTTAGAAGGGGCAGGGGCGGTTAACACTGAAGCTTTCTTT. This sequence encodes CASSLEGAGAVNTEAFF.

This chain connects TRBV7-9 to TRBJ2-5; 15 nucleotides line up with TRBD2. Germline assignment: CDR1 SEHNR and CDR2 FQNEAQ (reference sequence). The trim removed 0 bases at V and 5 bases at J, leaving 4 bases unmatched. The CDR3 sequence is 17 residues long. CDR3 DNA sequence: TGTGCCAGCAGCTTAGCCCGGACTAGCGGGAGGGCGGAGACCCAGTACTTC. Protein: CASSLARTSGRAETQYF.

CDR3 nucleotide sequence: TGTGCCAGCTCACCCGCTAGTCCGGGCTACGAGCAGTACTTC. Translating gives CASSPASPGYEQYF. V gene TRBV18 combines with J gene TRBJ2-7; no definite D call. V lost 3 bases, J lost 3 bases, and 12 bases lay in between. CDR1 and CDR2 (germline): KGHSH, LQKENI. The CDR3 spans 14 residues. Drawing the rest from reference TRBV18 and TRBJ2-7, the complete variable domain is NAGVMQNPRHLVRRRGQEARLRCSPMKGHSHVYWYRQLPEEGLKFMVYLQKENIIDESGMPKERFSAEFPKEGPSILRIQQVVRGDSAAYFCASSPASPGYEQYFGPGTRLTVT.

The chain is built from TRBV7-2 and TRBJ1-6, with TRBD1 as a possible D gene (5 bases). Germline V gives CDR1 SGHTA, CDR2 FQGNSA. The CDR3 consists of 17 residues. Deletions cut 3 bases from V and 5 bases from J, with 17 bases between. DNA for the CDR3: TGTGCCAGCAGCTTCGCCGCAGGGCTGATGGATAATTCACCCCTCCACTTT. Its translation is CASSFAAGLMDNSPLHF.

CDR3 region: CASSIYRAQPQHF. The CDR3 nucleotides are TGTGCCAGTAGTATATACAGGGCTCAGCCCCAGCATTTT. The chain couples TRBV19 to TRBJ1-5, with TRBD1 as a possible D gene (6 bases). The CDR3 sequence is 13 residues long. The germline CDR1 and CDR2 sequences are LNHDA and SQIVND (reference sequence). The V end lost 2 bases, the J end lost 6 bases, and 8 bases lay between the germline ends.

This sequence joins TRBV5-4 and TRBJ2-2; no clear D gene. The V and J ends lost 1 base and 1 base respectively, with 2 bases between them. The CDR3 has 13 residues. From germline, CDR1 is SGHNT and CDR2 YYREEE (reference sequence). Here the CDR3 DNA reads TGTGCCAGCAGCTTGCAGAACACCGGGGAGCTGTTTTTT. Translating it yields CASSLQNTGELFF. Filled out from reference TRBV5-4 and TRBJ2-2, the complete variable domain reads ETGVTQSPTHLIKTRGQQVTLRCSSQSGHNTVSWYQQALGQGPQFIFQYYREEENGRGNFPPRFSGLQFPNYSSELNVNALELDDSALYLCASSLQNTGELFFGEGSRLTVL.

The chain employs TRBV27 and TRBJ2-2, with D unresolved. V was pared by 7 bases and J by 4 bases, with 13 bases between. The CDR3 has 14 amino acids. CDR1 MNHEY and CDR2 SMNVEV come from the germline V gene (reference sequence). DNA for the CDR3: TGTGCCAGCAATTCCGGTCGTTCCACCGGGGAGCTGTTTTTT. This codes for CASNSGRSTGELFF.

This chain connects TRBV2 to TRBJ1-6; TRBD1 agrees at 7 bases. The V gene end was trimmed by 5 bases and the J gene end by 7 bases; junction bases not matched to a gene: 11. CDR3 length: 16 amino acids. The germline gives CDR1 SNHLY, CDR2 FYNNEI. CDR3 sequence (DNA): TGTGCCAGCAGTTTTGACAGGGCAGCCGCAAATTCACCCCTCCACTTT. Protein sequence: CASSFDRAAANSPLHF.

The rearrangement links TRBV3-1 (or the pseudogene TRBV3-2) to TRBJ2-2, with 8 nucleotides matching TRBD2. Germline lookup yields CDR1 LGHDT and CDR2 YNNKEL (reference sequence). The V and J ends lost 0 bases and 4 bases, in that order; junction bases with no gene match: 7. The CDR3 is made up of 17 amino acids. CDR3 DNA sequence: TGTGCCAGCAGCCAAGATCCGGGACTAGGGGTCACCGGGGAGCTGTTTTTT. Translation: CASSQDPGLGVTGELFF.

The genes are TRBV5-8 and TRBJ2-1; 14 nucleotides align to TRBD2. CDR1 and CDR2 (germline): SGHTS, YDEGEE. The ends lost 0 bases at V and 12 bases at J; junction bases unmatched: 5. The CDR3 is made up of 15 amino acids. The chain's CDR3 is CASSLGTSGRRGQFF. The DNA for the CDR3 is TGTGCCAGCAGCTTGGGGACTAGCGGGAGGAGAGGGCAGTTCTTC.

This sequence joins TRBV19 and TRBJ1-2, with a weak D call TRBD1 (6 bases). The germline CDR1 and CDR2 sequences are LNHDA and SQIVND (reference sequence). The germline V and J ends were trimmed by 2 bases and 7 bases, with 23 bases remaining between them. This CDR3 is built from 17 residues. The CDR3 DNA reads TGTGCCAGTAGTATACGCCAGCCCCTACAGGGCGTGGGTGGCTACACCTTC. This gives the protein CASSIRQPLQGVGGYTF.

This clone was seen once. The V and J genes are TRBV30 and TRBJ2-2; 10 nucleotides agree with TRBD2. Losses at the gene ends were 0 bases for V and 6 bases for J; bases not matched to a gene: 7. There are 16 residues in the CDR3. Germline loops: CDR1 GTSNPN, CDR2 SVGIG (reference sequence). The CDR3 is CAWSVSQRGGPGELFF. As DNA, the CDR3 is TGTGCCTGGAGTGTATCCCAGCGGGGGGGCCCCGGGGAGCTGTTTTTT.

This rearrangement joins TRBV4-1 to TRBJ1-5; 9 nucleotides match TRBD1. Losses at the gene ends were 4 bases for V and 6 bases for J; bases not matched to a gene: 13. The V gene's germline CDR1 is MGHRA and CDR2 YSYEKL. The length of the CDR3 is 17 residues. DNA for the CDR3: TGCGCCAGCAGCCGCACTGAACAGGGGGCGTATAGTCAGCCCCAGCATTTT. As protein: CASSRTEQGAYSQPQHF.

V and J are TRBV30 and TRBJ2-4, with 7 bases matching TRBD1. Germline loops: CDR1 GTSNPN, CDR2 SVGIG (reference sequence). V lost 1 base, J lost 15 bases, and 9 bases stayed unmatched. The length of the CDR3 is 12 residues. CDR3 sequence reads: CAWSEGTEVRYF. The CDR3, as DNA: TGTGCCTGGAGTGAAGGGACAGAGGTACGGTACTTC. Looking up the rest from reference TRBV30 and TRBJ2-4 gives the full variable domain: SQTIHQWPATLVQPVGSPLSLECTVEGTSNPNLYWYRQAAGRGLQLLFYSVGIGQISSEVPQNLSASRPQDRQFILSSKKLLLSDSGFYLCAWSEGTEVRYFGAGTRLSVL.

Here the CDR3 reads CASGLAGTYEQYF. The CDR3 DNA reads TGCGCCAGCGGACTAGCGGGAACCTACGAGCAGTACTTC. This chain links TRBV5-1 with TRBJ2-7; 12 bases fit TRBD2. CDR1 is SGHRS and CDR2 is YFSETQ in the germline V gene. The CDR3 has 13 amino acids. V was clipped by 7 bases and J by 2 bases; unmatched bases: 1.

The DNA for the CDR3 is TGTGCCAGCAGTTTCAGGGGTCAAGGAACTGAAGCTTTCTTT. Protein sequence: CASSFRGQGTEAFF. The gene calls are TRBV27 and TRBJ1-1; D perhaps matches TRBD1 (6 bases). Germline CDR1 reads MNHEY; CDR2 reads SMNVEV (reference sequence). Trimming cost V 3 bases and J 5 bases, with 13 bases left between them. The CDR3 is 14 residues long.

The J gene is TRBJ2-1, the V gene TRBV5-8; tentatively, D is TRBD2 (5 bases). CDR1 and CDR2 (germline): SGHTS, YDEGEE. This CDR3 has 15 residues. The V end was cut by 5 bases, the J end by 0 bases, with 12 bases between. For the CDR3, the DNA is TGTGCCAGCAGACGGCTAGGGAGCTCCTACAATGAGCAGTTCTTC. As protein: CASRRLGSSYNEQFF.

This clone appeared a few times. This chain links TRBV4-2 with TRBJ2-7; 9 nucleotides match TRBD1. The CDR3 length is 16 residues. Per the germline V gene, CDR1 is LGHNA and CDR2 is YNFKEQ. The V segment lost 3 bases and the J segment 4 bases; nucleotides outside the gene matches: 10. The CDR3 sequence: CASSQHPGQGPYEQYF. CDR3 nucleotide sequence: TGTGCCAGCAGCCAGCACCCGGGACAGGGTCCGTACGAGCAGTACTTC.

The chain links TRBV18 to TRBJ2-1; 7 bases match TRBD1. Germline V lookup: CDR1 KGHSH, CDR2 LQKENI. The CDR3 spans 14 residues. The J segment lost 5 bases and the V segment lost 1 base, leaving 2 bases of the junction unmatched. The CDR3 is CASSPQQGHNEQFF. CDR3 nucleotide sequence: TGTGCCAGCTCACCACAACAGGGGCACAATGAGCAGTTCTTC.

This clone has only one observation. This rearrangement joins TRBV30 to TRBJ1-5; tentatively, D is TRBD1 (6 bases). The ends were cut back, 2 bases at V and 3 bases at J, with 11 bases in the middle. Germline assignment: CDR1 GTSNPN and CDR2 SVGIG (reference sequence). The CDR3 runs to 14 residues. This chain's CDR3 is CAWSQGHPNQPQHF. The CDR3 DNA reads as TGTGCCTGGAGTCAGGGGCACCCCAATCAGCCCCAGCATTTT.

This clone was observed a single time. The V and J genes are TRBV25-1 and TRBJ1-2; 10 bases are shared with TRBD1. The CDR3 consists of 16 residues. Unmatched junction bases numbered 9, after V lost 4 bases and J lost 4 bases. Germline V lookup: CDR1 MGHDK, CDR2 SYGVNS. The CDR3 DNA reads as TGTGCCAGCAGTGCACATTCGGGACAGGGGAGCTATGGCTACACCTTC. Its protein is CASSAHSGQGSYGYTF.

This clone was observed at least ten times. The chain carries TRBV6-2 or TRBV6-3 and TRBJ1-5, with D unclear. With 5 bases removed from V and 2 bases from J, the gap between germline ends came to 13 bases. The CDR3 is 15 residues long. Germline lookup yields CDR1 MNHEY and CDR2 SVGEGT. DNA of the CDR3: TGTGCCAGCAGTCTGACTTCCTCAGGCAATCAGCCCCAGCATTTT. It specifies CASSLTSSGNQPQHF.

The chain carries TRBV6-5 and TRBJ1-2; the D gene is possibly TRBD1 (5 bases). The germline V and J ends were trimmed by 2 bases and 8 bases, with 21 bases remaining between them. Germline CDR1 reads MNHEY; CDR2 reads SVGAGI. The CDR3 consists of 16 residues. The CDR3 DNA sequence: TGTGCCAGCAGTTACGATCCTGGGGCCAGGGATAGAGGCTACACCTTC. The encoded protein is CASSYDPGARDRGYTF.